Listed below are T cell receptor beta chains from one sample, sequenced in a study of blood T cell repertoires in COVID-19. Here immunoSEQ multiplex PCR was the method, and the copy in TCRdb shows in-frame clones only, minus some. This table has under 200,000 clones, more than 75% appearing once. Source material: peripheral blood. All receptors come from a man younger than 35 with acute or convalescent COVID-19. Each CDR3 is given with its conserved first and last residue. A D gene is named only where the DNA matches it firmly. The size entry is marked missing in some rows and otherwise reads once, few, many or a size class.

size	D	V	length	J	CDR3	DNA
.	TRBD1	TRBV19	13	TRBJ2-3	CASSQGATDTQYF	TGTGCCAGTAGCCAGGGGGCCACAGATACGCAGTATTTT
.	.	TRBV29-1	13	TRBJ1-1	CSVGGVLGTEAFF	TGCAGCGTTGGGGGGGTTTTGGGTACTGAAGCTTTCTTT
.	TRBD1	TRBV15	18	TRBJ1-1	CATSRDDRAKGANTEAFF	TGTGCCACCAGCAGAGATGACAGGGCAAAGGGGGCGAACACTGAAGCTTTCTTT
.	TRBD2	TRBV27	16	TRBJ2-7	CASRDKLAGGPNEQYF	TGTGCCAGCAGGGATAAACTAGCGGGAGGGCCTAACGAGCAGTACTTC
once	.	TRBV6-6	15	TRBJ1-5	CASSDWTVHKQPQHF	TGTGCCAGCAGTGACTGGACAGTCCACAAACAGCCCCAGCATTTT
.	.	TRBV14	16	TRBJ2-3	CASSPFVSAITDTQYF	TGTGCCAGCAGCCCTTTCGTGAGCGCGATAACAGATACGCAGTATTTT
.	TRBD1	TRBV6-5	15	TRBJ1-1	CASSKRQGGYTEAFF	TGTGCCAGCAGTAAACGACAGGGTGGGTACACTGAAGCTTTCTTT
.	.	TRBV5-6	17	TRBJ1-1	CASSLGGTAMWNTEAFF	TGTGCCAGCAGCTTAGGGGGTACAGCAATGTGGAACACTGAAGCTTTCTTT
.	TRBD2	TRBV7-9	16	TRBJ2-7	CASSLGASGSSYEQYF	TGTGCCAGCAGCTTAGGGGCTAGCGGGAGCTCCTACGAGCAGTACTTC
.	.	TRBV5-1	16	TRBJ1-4	CASSQQGPSTNEKLFF	TGCGCCAGCAGCCAACAGGGTCCCTCAACTAATGAAAAACTGTTTTTT
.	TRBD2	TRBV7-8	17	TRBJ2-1	CASSSGLAGSSYNEQFF	TGTGCCAGCAGCTCCGGACTAGCGGGGAGCTCCTACAATGAGCAGTTCTTC
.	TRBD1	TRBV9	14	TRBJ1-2	CASTTGTANYGYTF	TGTGCCAGTACAACCGGGACAGCTAACTATGGCTACACCTTC